The rows below give T cell receptor beta chains drawn from one sample of a study of T cell responses to AZD1222 COVID-19 vaccine. Method: immunoSEQ multiplex PCR; TCRdb's copy keeps in-frame clones and lacks some. This table holds about 84,000 clones, roughly 85% found once. The sequencing here drew on peripheral blood, taken on day 0 of AZD1222 vaccination. These receptors came from an adult in good health. Both conserved end residues are part of each CDR3. The D gene is left open where the match is weak. Rows give clone size only sometimes, using once, few, many, or a class for an expanded clone.

d_call	v_call	j_call	clone_size	cdr3_nt	cdr3_aa
TRBD2	TRBV30	TRBJ2-5	-	TGTGCCTGGAATATAGGGACTAGGCCCCAAGAGACCCAGTACTTC	CAWNIGTRPQETQYF
-	TRBV27	TRBJ1-1	-	TGTGCCAGCAGTTTAAGTCGCGTGAACACTGAAGCTTTCTTT	CASSLSRVNTEAFF
TRBD1	TRBV7-2	TRBJ2-7	once	TGTGCCAGCAGTCGAGGACAGGGTCCCTACGAGCAGTACTTC	CASSRGQGPYEQYF
-	TRBV27	TRBJ2-1	-	TGTGCCAGCAACGGAGGACTCGCAGCCAATGAGCAGTTCTTC	CASNGGLAANEQFF
TRBD1	TRBV13	TRBJ1-1	-	TGTGCCAGCAGCTTCGGCAGGGGGGCCACTGAAGCTTTCTTT	CASSFGRGATEAFF
-	TRBV4-2	TRBJ1-5	-	TGTGCCAGCAGCCAAGATAGGACAGCGGTTCAGCCCCAGCATTTT	CASSQDRTAVQPQHF
TRBD2	TRBV7-8	TRBJ2-1	-	TGTGCCAGCAGCTTGAGGGAGGGTCAAAATGAGCAGTTCTTC	CASSLREGQNEQFF
TRBD1	TRBV27	TRBJ1-5	-	TGTGCCAGCGGCGGGACAGGGGCGAACAATCAGCCCCAGCATTTT	CASGGTGANNQPQHF
TRBD1	TRBV24-1	TRBJ2-3	-	TGTGCCACCAGTGCAGGGGGCGAAAGCACAGATACGCAGTATTTT	CATSAGGESTDTQYF
TRBD2	TRBV7-7	TRBJ2-7	-	TGTGCTAGCAGCATGACGGGAGGCGAGCAGTACTTC	CASSMTGGEQYF
-	TRBV18	TRBJ1-2	-	TGTGCCAGCACGATTACACAGGGAAGCGAAGGCTACACCTTC	CASTITQGSEGYTF
-	TRBV27	TRBJ1-4	-	TGTGCCAGCAGACCCTACGGGGCTGCAACTAATGAAAAACTGTTTTTT	CASRPYGAATNEKLFF
-	TRBV10-3	TRBJ1-6	-	TGTGCCATCAGTTCTGAACCGGGGGTTGATTCACCCCTCCACTTT	CAISSEPGVDSPLHF
-	TRBV21-1	TRBJ2-7	-	TGTGCCAGCAGCAAAGAGCACCTGAGAACCTACGAGCAGTACTTC	CASSKEHLRTYEQYF
-	TRBV6-5	TRBJ1-1	once	TGTGCCAGCAGTTACCAGGGTGAAGCTTTCTTT	CASSYQGEAFF
TRBD1	TRBV20-1	TRBJ1-5	-	TGCAGTGCTAGTCCGACAGGGGGAAACCAGCCCCAGCATTTT	CSASPTGGNQPQHF
-	TRBV2	TRBJ1-1	-	TGTGCCAGCAGTGGGGGGGCTAGAACTGAAGCTTTCTTT	CASSGGARTEAFF
-	TRBV7-9	TRBJ1-1	once	TGTGCCAGCAGCTTAGCCCACCAGGTGATGAACACTGAAGCTTTCTTT	CASSLAHQVMNTEAFF
TRBD1	TRBV24-1	TRBJ1-2	-	TGTGCCACCGGCGACAGGGGTGCTGGCTACACCTTC	CATGDRGAGYTF
-	TRBV7-9	TRBJ1-5	medium-sized	TGTGCCAGCAGCCCCAAGGGGCAACGACAGCCCCAGCATTTT	CASSPKGQRQPQHF
-	TRBV19	TRBJ2-3	-	TGTGCCACCTCGATCGGACAGTTCTATAGCACAGATACGCAGTATTTT	CATSIGQFYSTDTQYF
-	TRBV7-9	TRBJ2-3	once	TGTGCCAGCAGACCCACTACTCCACGGGGAGATACGCAGTATTTT	CASRPTTPRGDTQYF
TRBD1	TRBV10-3	TRBJ1-2	-	TGTGCCATCAGTGAGGGGGACAGGGTGTGGAGTAATGGCTACACCTTC	CAISEGDRVWSNGYTF
-	TRBV28	TRBJ1-5	few	TGTGCCAGCAGTTACGTGGCTAATAGCAATCAGCCCCAGCATTTT	CASSYVANSNQPQHF